A selection of T cell receptor delta chains follows, all from one sample in a study of gamma-delta chains in newborns, infants, children. TCRdb re-processed the reads using CATT. The sample lists approximately 12,000 delta-chain clones, roughly 8.5% occurring once. Source material: blood. These receptors all stem from a child who was a newborn, infant or young child, either healthy, febrile or measles-vaccinated (not recorded which). The CDR3 runs from the conserved cysteine through the conserved F or W. Each record gives: clone size, J gene, D gene, V gene, CDR3 DNA, CDR3 protein. The D gene is left open where the match is weak. Expanded clones are given a class, and other clones once, few, many or no size at all.

abundance: medium-sized
j_gene: TRDJ1
d_gene: TRDD3
v_gene: TRDV2
CDR3nt: TGTGCCTGTGACACGCTGGGGGATACGGGAAAACTCATCTTT
CDR3aa: CACDTLGDTGKLIF

abundance: .
j_gene: TRDJ3
d_gene: TRDD3
v_gene: TRDV2
CDR3nt: TGTGCCTGTGACATGGGTGAACTGGGGGTCCAAGACCGCTCCTGGGACACCCGACAGATGTTTTTC
CDR3aa: CACDMGELGVQDRSWDTRQMFF

abundance: .
j_gene: TRDJ1
d_gene: TRDD3
v_gene: TRDV2
CDR3nt: TGTGCCTGTGACACACTGGGGGATAGGGGGTACACCGATAAACTCATCTTT
CDR3aa: CACDTLGDRGYTDKLIF

abundance: few
j_gene: TRDJ1
d_gene: TRDD3
v_gene: TRDV2
CDR3nt: TGTGCCTGTGACACCGGAAGACTGGGGGATTCGAAGCACCCAGATAAACTCATCTTT
CDR3aa: CACDTGRLGDSKHPDKLIF

abundance: few
j_gene: TRDJ2
d_gene: TRDD3
v_gene: TRDV2
CDR3nt: TGTGCCTGTGACTCCATGGGGGATACAGGGTCGGCACAACTCTTCTTT
CDR3aa: CACDSMGDTGSAQLFF

abundance: few
j_gene: TRDJ1
d_gene: TRDD3
v_gene: TRDV2
CDR3nt: TGTGCCTGTGACATGGTGGGACTGGGGGATACCGATAAACTCATCTTT
CDR3aa: CACDMVGLGDTDKLIF

abundance: .
j_gene: TRDJ1
d_gene: .
v_gene: TRDV1
CDR3nt: TGTGCTCTTGGGGAAATTGCCCCCGGGGATTTGTACACCGATAAACTCATCTTT
CDR3aa: CALGEIAPGDLYTDKLIF

abundance: .
j_gene: TRDJ1
d_gene: .
v_gene: TRDV2
CDR3nt: TGTGCCTGTGACACCGTTGGGGACCTCGATAAACTCATCTTT
CDR3aa: CACDTVGDLDKLIF

abundance: few
j_gene: TRDJ1
d_gene: TRDD3
v_gene: TRDV2
CDR3nt: TGTGCCTGTGACACCGTTCTACTGGGGGATACCGATAAACTCATCTTT
CDR3aa: CACDTVLLGDTDKLIF

abundance: medium-sized
j_gene: TRDJ1
d_gene: .
v_gene: TRDV2
CDR3nt: TGTGCCTGTGACCCCTTGCGTAGAACCTCCGATAAACTCATCTTT
CDR3aa: CACDPLRRTSDKLIF

abundance: few
j_gene: TRDJ1
d_gene: .
v_gene: TRDV2
CDR3nt: TGTGCCTGTGACACCCTGGGGATTCACACCGATAAACTCATCTTT
CDR3aa: CACDTLGIHTDKLIF

abundance: .
j_gene: TRDJ3
d_gene: TRDD3
v_gene: TRDV2
CDR3nt: TGTGCCTGTGACTCCAACTGGGGGATACCCAGCTCCTGGGACACCCGACAGATGTTTTTC
CDR3aa: CACDSNWGIPSSWDTRQMFF

abundance: .
j_gene: TRDJ1
d_gene: TRDD3
v_gene: TRDV2
CDR3nt: TGTGCCTGTGACCAGGTCACAGGACCTGACCTACAGGGGATACCTTACGATAAACTCATCTTT
CDR3aa: CACDQVTGPDLQGIPYDKLIF

abundance: few
j_gene: TRDJ1
d_gene: TRDD3
v_gene: TRDV2
CDR3nt: TGTGCCTGTGACACCGTTCGTACTGGGGGATACACCGCTCGCGATAAACTCACCTTT
CDR3aa: CACDTVRTGGYTARDKLTF

abundance: .
j_gene: TRDJ1
d_gene: .
v_gene: TRDV2
CDR3nt: TGTGCCTGTGACACCGCGGGAGGGACCGCTCTGGGTAAACTCACCTTT
CDR3aa: CACDTAGGTALGKLTF

abundance: few
j_gene: TRDJ1
d_gene: TRDD3
v_gene: TRDV2
CDR3nt: TGTGCCTGTGACGTGTTGGGGGATTCATCCCCGTACACCGATAAACTCATCTTT
CDR3aa: CACDVLGDSSPYTDKLIF

abundance: few
j_gene: TRDJ1
d_gene: .
v_gene: TRDV2
CDR3nt: TGTGCCTGTGACTCGTTACTGGGTAAAACCGATAAACTCATCTTT
CDR3aa: CACDSLLGKTDKLIF

abundance: .
j_gene: TRDJ1
d_gene: TRDD3
v_gene: TRDV2
CDR3nt: TGTGCCTGTGACTTTATACTGGGGGATACGCGGGATCGGGGAACCGATAAACTCATCTTT
CDR3aa: CACDFILGDTRDRGTDKLIF

abundance: .
j_gene: TRDJ1
d_gene: .
v_gene: TRDV2
CDR3nt: TGTGCCTGTGACACCGTCCTAAACGCCGATAAACTCATCTTT
CDR3aa: CACDTVLNADKLIF

abundance: .
j_gene: TRDJ1
d_gene: TRDD3
v_gene: TRDV2
CDR3nt: TGTGCCTGTGACACCGTTAGTGGGGGATACGGATTCCCCGATAAACTCATCTTT
CDR3aa: CACDTVSGGYGFPDKLIF

abundance: .
j_gene: TRDJ3
d_gene: TRDD3
v_gene: TRDV2
CDR3nt: TGTGCCTGTGACACCGGATCCTGGGGGATACGCTCCTGGGACACCCGACAGATGTTTTTC
CDR3aa: CACDTGSWGIRSWDTRQMFF

abundance: .
j_gene: TRDJ1
d_gene: TRDD3
v_gene: TRDV2
CDR3nt: TGTGCCTGTGACCTCCTCGTACTGGGGGATACCCCGAGAGCCGATAAACTCATCTTT
CDR3aa: CACDLLVLGDTPRADKLIF

abundance: few
j_gene: TRDJ1
d_gene: TRDD2
v_gene: TRDV2
CDR3nt: TGTGCCTGTGATTTCCTTCCTACTCATGGGATATTTCGCACCGATAAACTCATCTTT
CDR3aa: CACDFLPTHGIFRTDKLIF

abundance: .
j_gene: TRDJ1
d_gene: TRDD3
v_gene: TRDV2
CDR3nt: TGTGCCTGTGACACGCTGGGGGATACGAGGGCCGATAAACTCATCTTT
CDR3aa: CACDTLGDTRADKLIF

abundance: few
j_gene: TRDJ1
d_gene: TRDD3
v_gene: TRDV1
CDR3nt: TGTGCTCTTGGGGAACTCTCCCTACAATGGAACCCGTACTGGGGGCCCACCGATAAACTCATCTTT
CDR3aa: CALGELSLQWNPYWGPTDKLIF

abundance: few
j_gene: TRDJ1
d_gene: TRDD3
v_gene: TRDV2
CDR3nt: TGTGCCTGTGACACCGTGGGATACGGGTACACCGATAAACTCATCTTT
CDR3aa: CACDTVGYGYTDKLIF

abundance: medium-sized
j_gene: TRDJ3
d_gene: .
v_gene: TRDV2
CDR3nt: TGTGCCTGTGACACCGTTCTCGGGCAGGCCCGGGACACCCGACAGATGTTTTTC
CDR3aa: CACDTVLGQARDTRQMFF

abundance: .
j_gene: TRDJ1
d_gene: .
v_gene: TRDV1
CDR3nt: TGTGCTCTTGGGGAACTCGGGGGGAATTCCTTTCCAATCTACACCGATAAACTCATCTTT
CDR3aa: CALGELGGNSFPIYTDKLIF

abundance: .
j_gene: TRDJ3
d_gene: .
v_gene: TRDV2
CDR3nt: TGCGCCTGTGACATTCCTACTGGGCGCTCCTGGGACACCCGACAGATGTTTTTC
CDR3aa: CACDIPTGRSWDTRQMFF